Each of the 25 T cell receptor beta chains below was sequenced from the same sample in a study of relationships among human T cell subsets. Semiquantitative ARM-PCR amplified T cell receptor alpha and beta CDR3 regions from mRNA. In ARM-PCR, communal superprimers followed tagged nested gene-specific primers for exponential amplification. Via MiXCR, TCRdb re-called the multiplex PCR reads, giving one row per CDR3 protein. The sample has roughly 7,200 distinct CDR3 sequences, 70% seen once; the top ten hold 50% to 60%. From pooled CD4+ and CD8+ T cells, anti-CD45RA microbeads isolated naive plus transitional cells. Source material: naive and transitional (CD45RA+) T cells sorted from blood. All receptors derive from a man between 35 and 55 years old in good health.

The chain employs TRBV5-1 and TRBJ2-5; 7 nucleotides agree with TRBD1. CDR1 and CDR2 from the germline V gene are SGHRS and YFSETQ. The CDR3 consists of 15 residues. V shed 2 bases, J shed 1 base, and the junction held 5 bases outside the gene matches. The CDR3 spells CASSLADRPQETQYF. DNA for the CDR3: TGCGCCAGCAGCTTAGCGGACAGGCCCCAAGAGACCCAGTACTTC.

The chain employs TRBV6-6 and TRBJ2-1, with a possible D match to TRBD2 (8 bases). The J call may not be correct, given that the DNA end is closer to TRBJ2-7. Germline V gives CDR1 MNHNY, CDR2 SVGAGI (reference sequence). CDR3 length equals 17 residues. The CDR3 nucleotides are TGTGCCAGCAGCCGGAGAAGGGGGCGGGAGGTATCCTACGAGCAGTACTTC. This sequence encodes CASSRRRGREVSYEQYF.

The table lists this clonotype with a count of one. The V and J genes are TRBV3-1 and TRBJ1-6; D is uncertain. The CDR3 consists of 15 residues. In germline, CDR1 is LGHDT, CDR2 YNNKEL (reference sequence). The V end lost 4 bases, the J end lost 10 bases, and 17 bases lay between the germline ends. CDR3 in amino acids: CASSRGVGRESPLHF. CDR3 DNA: TGTGCCAGCAGCCGCGGGGTGGGGAGGGAGTCACCCCTCCACTTT.

The chain carries TRBV11-2 and TRBJ2-3; D ambiguous. The CDR3 contains 14 residues. CDR1 is SGHAT and CDR2 is FQNNGV in the germline V gene. Trimming took off 1 base at V and 4 bases at J, with 9 bases between the two ends. The CDR3 sequence is CASSLGGAADTQYF. The CDR3 region has the DNA TGTGCCAGCAGCTTAGGAGGTGCGGCAGATACGCAGTATTTT.

This clonotype came up a few times. This chain uses TRBV29-1 with TRBJ2-5, with D tentatively TRBD1 (6 bases). V lost 7 bases, J lost 1 base, and 22 bases lay in between. Germline V gives CDR1 SQVTM, CDR2 ANQGSEA. There are 16 residues in the CDR3. The CDR3 nucleotides read TGCAGCGCTGAGGGGGACCCAGACAATCTCCAAGAGACCCAGTACTTC. This translates into CSAEGDPDNLQETQYF.

The sample holds one count of this clonotype. The chain combines TRBV4-1 with TRBJ2-5; TRBD1 agrees at 8 bases. After removal of 2 bases from V and 4 bases from J, the junction contained 6 bases not matched to a gene. CDR3 length equals 15 residues. Per germline, CDR1 MGHRA and CDR2 YSYEKL. DNA for the CDR3: TGCGCCAGCAGCCAAACCCGGGACAGGACAGAGACCCAGTACTTC. It specifies CASSQTRDRTETQYF.

The genes are TRBV20-1 and TRBJ1-2; D gene uncertain. Germline V gives CDR1 DFQATT, CDR2 SNEGSKA (reference sequence). V was pared by 3 bases and J by 4 bases, with 6 bases between. The CDR3 contains 11 residues. The CDR3 nucleotides read TGCAGTGCTAGGGACCCCTATGGCTACACCTTC. It specifies CSARDPYGYTF.

The genes are TRBV29-1 and TRBJ2-7, with a possible D match to TRBD1 (5 bases). V lost 7 bases and J lost 2, with 18 bases in between. The CDR3 loop spans 14 amino acids. In germline, CDR1 is SQVTM, CDR2 ANQGSEA. The DNA for the CDR3 is TGCAGCGCCGAAGGGCCAGGGCCGGCCTACGAGCAGTACTTC. This gives the protein CSAEGPGPAYEQYF.

The V gene is TRBV1, the J gene TRBJ1-6; TRBD1, the table's D call, lacks a check against the DNA. TRBV1 is shown as a pseudogene. The CDR3 has 15 amino acids. The DNA for the CDR3 is TGCACCAGCAGCCAAGAGGCCGGGAATAATTCACCCCTCCACTTT. This sequence encodes CTSSQEAGNNSPLHF.

This sequence joins TRBV29-1 and TRBJ1-5, with 10 nucleotides matching TRBD1. This CDR3 comprises 14 residues. From germline, CDR1 is SQVTM and CDR2 ANQGSEA. V lost 4 bases, J lost 5 bases, and 5 bases stayed unmatched. Written as DNA, the CDR3 is TGCAGCGTTGGGGGACAGGGGTTCGATCAGCCCCAGCATTTT. Encoded protein: CSVGGQGFDQPQHF.

The sample holds a few counts of this clonotype. The chain uses TRBV19 and TRBJ2-2, with D tentatively TRBD1 (6 bases). V gave up 5 bases and J gave up 3 bases, with 16 bases separating them. The CDR3 has 16 amino acids. Germline loops: CDR1 LNHDA, CDR2 SQIVND (reference sequence). In DNA form, the CDR3 reads TGTGCCAGTAGTCCGTGGGGCAGGGGAGACACCGGGGAGCTGTTTTTT. Translated, it gives CASSPWGRGDTGELFF.

V is TRBV28 and J is TRBJ2-7; TRBD1 aligns across 7 bases. The CDR3 is 14 amino acids. V was clipped by 4 bases and J by 0 bases; unmatched bases: 3. CDR1 and CDR2 (germline): MDHEN, SYDVKM. As DNA, the CDR3 is TGTGCCAGCAGTTGGGACAGATTCTCCTACGAGCAGTACTTC. Translation gives CASSWDRFSYEQYF.

This chain uses TRBV28 with TRBJ2-1; TRBD2 agrees at 9 bases. The CDR3 has 16 amino acids. In germline, CDR1 is MDHEN, CDR2 SYDVKM. The ends lost 2 bases at V and 7 bases at J; junction bases unmatched: 9. CDR3 amino acids: CASSLGTDSGSNEQFF. CDR3 in DNA: TGTGCCAGCAGTTTAGGAACCGATAGCGGGAGTAATGAGCAGTTCTTC.

In this sample, this clonotype is medium-sized. The chain is built from TRBV11-2 and TRBJ2-1, with 8 bases matching TRBD2. V was pared by 4 bases and J by 4 bases, with 6 bases of the junction left unmatched. CDR1 SGHAT and CDR2 FQNNGV come from the germline V gene. This CDR3 contains 15 residues. CDR3 in DNA: TGTGCCAGCAGCTCCGCGGGAGGCCTTTACAATGAGCAGTTCTTC. Translated, it gives CASSSAGGLYNEQFF.

This clonotype has just a few counts. The rearrangement joins TRBV14 to TRBJ2-5, with D hard to call. The V and J ends lost 4 bases and 5 bases respectively, with 17 bases between them. In germline, CDR1 is SGHDN, CDR2 FVKESK. CDR3 length: 15 amino acids. The CDR3 is CASSPRRLELETQYF. The DNA of the CDR3 is TGTGCCAGCAGCCCTAGAAGATTGGAGCTGGAGACCCAGTACTTC.

The chain employs TRBV28 and TRBJ1-1; no definite D call. Deletions cut 8 bases from V and 0 bases from J, with 13 bases between. CDR1 is MDHEN, CDR2 SYDVKM, per germline. This CDR3 region has 14 residues. This CDR3 reads CASRGNRLNTEAFF. CDR3 DNA sequence: TGTGCCAGCCGTGGAAATAGGCTGAACACTGAAGCTTTCTTT.

The chain carries TRBV14 and TRBJ1-2; 7 bases fit TRBD1. The CDR3 contains 14 residues. V dropped 5 bases and J dropped 3; count of bases not matched to a gene: 6. Per the germline V gene, CDR1 is SGHDN and CDR2 is FVKESK. CDR3 loop: CASSSYQGDYGYTF. CDR3 coding DNA: TGTGCCAGCAGCTCGTATCAGGGGGACTATGGCTACACCTTC.

This sequence joins TRBV11-2 and TRBJ1-1, with a weak D call TRBD1 (6 bases). The germline CDR1 and CDR2 sequences are SGHAT and FQNNGV. This CDR3 region has 17 residues. Trimming took off 1 base at V and 0 bases at J, with 15 bases between the two ends. CDR3 sequence: CASSLGLGARMNTEAFF. CDR3 in DNA: TGTGCCAGCAGCTTAGGCTTGGGGGCACGAATGAACACTGAAGCTTTCTTT.

This rearrangement joins TRBV27 to TRBJ2-7; D is ambiguous. The V and J ends lost 8 bases and 3 bases respectively, with 14 bases between them. Germline V gives CDR1 MNHEY, CDR2 SMNVEV (reference sequence). The CDR3 totals 13 residues. CDR3 sequence reads: CASGYQHGYEQYF. The CDR3 DNA sequence: TGTGCCAGCGGATACCAGCATGGCTACGAGCAGTACTTC.

CDR3 amino acids: CASSLSGLAGYNEQFF. CDR3 coding DNA: TGTGCCAGCAGTTTAAGTGGACTAGCGGGTTACAATGAGCAGTTCTTC. V gene TRBV27 combines with J gene TRBJ2-1; 11 nucleotides line up with TRBD2. Germline V CDR1 and CDR2: MNHEY, SMNVEV (reference sequence). V was clipped by 2 bases and J by 4 bases; unmatched bases: 4. The CDR3 is 16 amino acids.

The chain employs TRBV30 and TRBJ2-7; 9 nucleotides align to TRBD1. CDR1 is GTSNPN and CDR2 is SVGIG in the germline V gene (reference sequence). The CDR3 consists of 15 residues. Trimming took 2 bases from V and 6 from J; bases not matched to a gene: 11. The CDR3 nucleotides are TGTGCCTGGAGTACGACGGGACAGGGACGCGGCGAGCAGTACTTC. It translates to CAWSTTGQGRGEQYF.

The chain combines TRBV7-9 with TRBJ2-7, with 7 bases identical to TRBD1. Germline loops: CDR1 SEHNR, CDR2 FQNEAQ (reference sequence). This CDR3 is built from 14 residues. V lost 6 bases and J lost 3; bases outside the gene matches: 8. CDR3 in DNA: TGTGCCAGCAGTACTCCGGGACAGAACTACGAGCAGTACTTC. This codes for CASSTPGQNYEQYF.

This chain uses TRBV7-8 with TRBJ2-7; 10 bases line up with TRBD1. Trimming took 5 bases from V and 4 from J; bases not matched to a gene: 32. Per the germline V gene, CDR1 is SGHVS and CDR2 is FQNEAQ. This CDR3 is built from 23 residues. The CDR3 sequence is CASSQRPGQGSPGSGRRAYEQYF. The CDR3 region has the DNA TGTGCCAGCAGCCAGAGACCGGGACAGGGGTCCCCGGGGAGCGGGAGAAGGGCTTACGAGCAGTACTTC.

Here the CDR3 DNA reads TGTGCCAGCAGGGGGGGCGGCATCTGGTACGAGCAGTACTTC. Translating it yields CASRGGGIWYEQYF. The genes are TRBV28 and TRBJ2-7, with D perhaps matching TRBD1 or TRBD2 (6 bases each). Germline lookup yields CDR1 MDHEN and CDR2 SYDVKM. CDR3 length equals 14 residues. Trimming took 6 bases from V and 4 from J, leaving 16 bases between them.

The chain recombines TRBV25-1 with TRBJ1-1; tentatively, D is TRBD1 (5 bases). Trimming left V 1 base short and J 2 bases short, with 11 bases between. Germline V gives CDR1 MGHDK, CDR2 SYGVNS. This CDR3 region has 15 residues. This CDR3 is CASSESFRGNTEAFF. DNA for the CDR3: TGTGCCAGCAGTGAATCCTTTAGGGGAAACACTGAAGCTTTCTTT.